The 17 T cell receptor beta chains given below trace back to one sample, sequenced in a study of blood T cell repertoires in COVID-19. Libraries were prepared by immunoSEQ multiplex PCR; TCRdb keeps only in-frame clonotypes and omits some of them. The table includes 150,000 or so clones, around 80% detected once. The sequenced sample was peripheral blood. These TCRs come from a human donor with acute or convalescent COVID-19. The donor label of this sample is uncertain.

This chain joins TRBV5-6 and TRBJ2-7; the D is unclear. The V gene lost 4 bases and the J gene lost 0 bases, with 11 bases spanning the gap. Germline CDR1 SGHDT, CDR2 YYEEEE. The CDR3 spans 14 residues. In nucleotides, the CDR3 is TGTGCCAGCAGCAACATACACAGCTCCTACGAGCAGTACTTC. The encoded protein is CASSNIHSSYEQYF.

The rearrangement joins TRBV11-3 to TRBJ1-4; tentatively, D is TRBD1 (5 bases). Germline lookup yields CDR1 SGHNT and CDR2 YENEEA. The CDR3 contains 15 residues. Trimming shortened V by 5 bases and J by 1 base, and 11 bases separated the two germline ends. CDR3 region: CASSDRGLTNEKLFF. The CDR3 DNA follows: TGTGCCAGCAGCGATAGGGGTCTAACTAATGAAAAACTGTTTTTT.

This sequence joins TRBV19 and TRBJ2-3; TRBD2 matches at 12 bases. The CDR3 is 17 residues long. After removal of 5 bases from V and 0 bases from J, the junction contained 6 bases not matched to a gene. Per germline, CDR1 LNHDA and CDR2 SQIVND (reference sequence). CDR3 protein: CASSLGLAGTSTDTQYF. The CDR3 bases are TGTGCCAGTAGTCTCGGACTAGCGGGGACTAGCACAGATACGCAGTATTTT.

This chain connects TRBV7-3 to TRBJ2-2; D remains unclear. Trimming shortened V by 2 bases and J by 5 bases, and 6 bases separated the two germline ends. Germline CDR1 is SGHTA and CDR2 is FQGTGA. The CDR3 sequence is 13 residues long. This CDR3 is CASSLRDTGELFF. The CDR3, as DNA: TGTGCCAGCAGCTTACGCGATACCGGGGAGCTGTTTTTT.

The chain links TRBV30 to TRBJ1-2, with D hard to call. V was pared by 0 bases and J by 6 bases, with 11 bases between. The length of the CDR3 is 13 residues. CDR1 is GTSNPN and CDR2 is SVGIG in the germline V gene (reference sequence). The CDR3 nucleotides read TGTGCCTGGAGTGTACAAGGACTCGATGGCTACACCTTC. This sequence encodes CAWSVQGLDGYTF.

The V call is TRBV6-5, the J call TRBJ2-4; D might be TRBD1 (6 bases). V was trimmed by 7 bases and J by 7 bases, leaving 17 bases between them. The CDR3 is 14 residues long. Germline lookup yields CDR1 MNHEY and CDR2 SVGAGI. The CDR3: CASTSDRLGNIQYF. The DNA for the CDR3 is TGTGCCAGCACTTCAGACAGGTTGGGGAACATTCAGTACTTC.

DNA of the CDR3: TGTGCCAGCAGCCGGGACAGGGGGAATGAGCAGTTCTTC. Protein sequence: CASSRDRGNEQFF. The chain uses TRBV7-3 and TRBJ2-1; 11 nucleotides line up with TRBD1. J was trimmed by 7 bases and V by 5 bases; bases with no gene match: 1. This CDR3 has 13 residues. CDR1 and CDR2 from the germline V gene are SGHTA and FQGTGA.

The rearrangement uses TRBV15 and TRBJ2-2; 10 positions match TRBD1. The CDR3 totals 15 residues. Per germline, CDR1 LNHNV and CDR2 YYDKDF (reference sequence). Germline trimming cut 7 bases from V and 4 bases from J; bases unmatched to any gene: 6. DNA of the CDR3: TGTGCCACCACTCCGGGACAGGGGAGCACCGGGGAGCTGTTTTTT. It translates to CATTPGQGSTGELFF. The variable domain in full, completed from reference TRBV15 and TRBJ2-2, reads DAMVIQNPRYQVTQFGKPVTLSCSQTLNHNVMYWYQQKSSQAPKLLFHYYDKDFNNEADTPDNFQSRRPNTSFCFLDIRSPGLGDTAMYLCATTPGQGSTGELFFGEGSRLTVL.

The DNA for the CDR3 is TGTGCCTGGAGTGTCCAGGGCAATGGCTACACCTTC. Translated: CAWSVQGNGYTF. This sequence joins TRBV30 and TRBJ1-2; TRBD1 is a possible D gene (5 bases). The germline V gene encodes CDR1 GTSNPN and CDR2 SVGIG (reference sequence). Between the trimmed V and J ends, which lost 0 bases and 6 bases, there was a span of 8 bases. CDR3 length equals 12 residues.

The chain couples TRBV5-6 to TRBJ1-1; 9 bases align to TRBD1. Trimming cost V 4 bases and J 4 bases; bases outside gene matches: 8. CDR3 size: 15 residues. The V gene's germline CDR1 is SGHDT and CDR2 YYEEEE. The CDR3 here is CASSDTGGAGTEAFF. CDR3 nucleotides: TGTGCCAGCAGCGATACAGGGGGCGCGGGCACTGAAGCTTTCTTT.

The gene calls are TRBV7-2 and TRBJ2-3; possibly TRBD2 for D (7 bases). The CDR3 has 14 amino acids. Germline values: CDR1 SGHTA, CDR2 FQGNSA. Deletions cut 6 bases from V and 6 bases from J, with 16 bases between. CDR3 DNA: TGTGCCAGCAGTCCTCGGGGGGCGAGTGATACGCAGTATTTT. Its protein product is CASSPRGASDTQYF.

The chain has TRBV7-2 and TRBJ1-2, with D unclear. Germline V gives CDR1 SGHTA, CDR2 FQGNSA. CDR3 length equals 16 residues. The V and J ends lost 4 bases and 0 bases respectively, with 15 bases between them. CDR3 sequence: CASSSGVGRSNYGYTF. CDR3 DNA: TGTGCCAGCAGCTCCGGGGTTGGGCGGTCTAACTATGGCTACACCTTC. Combining the CDR3 with reference TRBV7-2 and TRBJ1-2 gives the whole variable domain GAGVSQSPSNKVTEKGKDVELRCDPISGHTALYWYRQSLGQGLEFLIYFQGNSAPDKSGLPSDRFSAERTGGSVSTLTIQRTQQEDSAVYLCASSSGVGRSNYGYTFGSGTRLTVV.

The V gene is TRBV13, the J gene TRBJ2-1, with TRBD2 matching 12 bases. Germline lookup yields CDR1 PRHDT and CDR2 FYEKMQ (reference sequence). The V segment lost 3 bases and the J segment 13 bases; nucleotides outside the gene matches: 7. The CDR3 has 14 amino acids. This CDR3 is CASSFTTSGGEQFF. CDR3 bases: TGTGCCAGCAGCTTCACGACTAGCGGGGGAGAACAGTTCTTC.

The chain employs TRBV29-1 and TRBJ2-5, with 8 bases fitting TRBD1. With 0 bases clipped from V and 2 bases from J, the junction kept 8 bases outside the gene matches. The CDR3 spans 16 residues. Per germline, CDR1 SQVTM and CDR2 ANQGSEA. The CDR3 coding sequence is TGCAGCGTTGAAGAATCGGGGCGACAGGGGCAAGAGACCCAGTACTTC. Translation: CSVEESGRQGQETQYF.

The chain carries TRBV2 and TRBJ1-5, with unresolved D. The length of the CDR3 is 14 residues. V gave up 0 bases and J gave up 7 bases, with 10 bases separating them. CDR1 and CDR2 (germline): SNHLY, FYNNEI. CDR3 amino acids: CASSEALERQPQHF. The CDR3 DNA reads TGTGCCAGCAGTGAAGCGCTTGAACGGCAGCCCCAGCATTTT.

This clone was seen more than once but under ten times. V gene TRBV6-5 combines with J gene TRBJ1-6, with TRBD1 as a possible D gene (5 bases). The germline V and J ends were trimmed by 6 bases and 9 bases, with 18 bases remaining between them. CDR3 size: 15 residues. CDR1 and CDR2 (germline): MNHEY, SVGAGI. CDR3 residues: CASRDGTASGSPLHF. In DNA form, the CDR3 reads TGTGCCAGCAGAGACGGGACTGCCAGTGGTTCACCCCTCCACTTT.

This chain joins TRBV7-9 and TRBJ2-5; D may be TRBD2 (6 bases). Looked up from germline, CDR1 is SEHNR and CDR2 is FQNEAQ (reference sequence). Trimming pared 1 base from V and 5 bases from J, leaving 8 bases between. CDR3 length equals 13 residues. The CDR3 DNA reads TGTGCCAGCAGCTTAGGGACTACGGAGACCCAGTACTTC. Translation gives CASSLGTTETQYF.